The sequence of this TCR beta chain was determined in a study of tumor and adjacent non-tumor tissue in lung cancer. The CDR3 is 14 residues long. Germline assignment: CDR1 SQVTM and CDR2 ANQGSEA. For this clonotype: Its antigen is unidentified. An end of the junction does not agree with germline; a read error may underlie this.

Findings and limits, study-wide: Normal lung showed higher cumulative top 100 clone frequency than tumor.

Three rounds of nested PCR, following a modified ARM-PCR protocol, produced the TCRbeta library. Each CDR3 protein is one row after TCRdb ran MiXCR on the multiplex PCR reads. The table lists about 43,000 distinct CDR3 sequences, around three fifths of them singletons. The template was RNA from unsorted bulk tissue. This non-tumor lung sample came from over 3 cm beyond the tumor edge. This TCR derives from a man aged 50 to 59 with non-small cell lung cancer. The sequenced sample consisted of distant non-tumor lung tissue. The chain carries TRBV29-1 and TRBJ1-1, with 8 bases that match TRBD1. The CDR3 loop is CSAKTGAWETEVFF. DNA of the CDR3: TGCAGCGCCAAGACAGGGGCATGGGAAACTGAAGTTTTCTTT.